This T cell receptor beta chain was sequenced during a study of tumor and adjacent non-tumor tissue in lung cancer. Study as a whole: On average, productive TCRbeta reads reached some 4.2 million per sample. Whole-study results and caveats: Normal lung showed higher cumulative top 100 clone frequency than tumor.

No cell sorting was done before RNA was extracted from the tissue. Between August and November 2014, newly diagnosed, chemotherapy-naive lung cancer patients underwent thoracic surgery in China. Comments on this clonotype: Its specificity is not known. Without the conserved terminal phenylalanine or tryptophan, this CDR3 likely stems from a read error.

A modified ARM-PCR protocol with three rounds of nested PCR amplified TCRbeta. TCRdb analysed the multiplex PCR reads with MiXCR anew, one entry per CDR3 protein. Seen here are 120,000 or so distinct CDR3 sequences, approximately 71% observed once, and the top ten hold 9.5% to 15%. The length of the CDR3 is 14 residues. Germline V gene lookup returns CDR1 MNHEY and CDR2 SVGAGI. The chain joins TRBV6-5 to TRBJ2-1, with a possible D match to TRBD2 (5 bases). The TCR sequence derives from a man in his thirties or forties with non-small cell lung cancer. The sample comprised lung tumor tissue. The CDR3 loop reads CVSSYSPLVNEQFY. DNA for the CDR3: TGTGTCAGCAGTTACTCGCCACTAGTCAATGAGCAGTTCTAC.